This T cell receptor (beta chain) is from a study of T-cell reconstitution after alpha-beta-depleted transplantation in children. V lost 0 bases and J 2 bases, leaving 5 bases between the germline ends. The CDR3 is made up of 12 amino acids. The germline V gene has CDR1 DFQATT and CDR2 SNEGSKA (reference sequence). Library preparation (for TCRbeta) was performed with unique molecular identifiers. TCRdb redid the calling of the PCR reads with MiXCR, one entry per CDR3 protein. The sample contains about 540,000 distinct CDR3 sequences, approximately 16% of which appear only once. This clonotype was sampled from a human donor who donated a stem cell graft to a child with acute lymphoblastic leukemia. This rearrangement joins TRBV20-1 to TRBJ2-7; D unresolved. Material: PBMCs from the stem cell graft donor, obtained from the stem cell graft. In DNA, the CDR3 is TGCAGTGCTAGAGAGACGCCCTACGAGCAGTACTTC. This translates into CSARETPYEQYF.